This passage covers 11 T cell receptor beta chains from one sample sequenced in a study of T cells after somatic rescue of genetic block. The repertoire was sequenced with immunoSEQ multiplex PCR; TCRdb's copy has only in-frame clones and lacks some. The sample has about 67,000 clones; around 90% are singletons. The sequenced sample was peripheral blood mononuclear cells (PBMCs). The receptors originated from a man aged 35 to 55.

The CDR3 DNA reads as TGTGCCAGCAGCTTGTCCGGAGGCGGGGAGCTGTTTTTT. The encoded protein is CASSLSGGGELFF. V and J are TRBV7-2 and TRBJ2-2; TRBD2 might be the D (5 bases). CDR3 length: 13 amino acids. Trimming shortened V by 3 bases and J by 7 bases, and 9 bases separated the two germline ends. The germline V gene has CDR1 SGHTA and CDR2 FQGNSA.

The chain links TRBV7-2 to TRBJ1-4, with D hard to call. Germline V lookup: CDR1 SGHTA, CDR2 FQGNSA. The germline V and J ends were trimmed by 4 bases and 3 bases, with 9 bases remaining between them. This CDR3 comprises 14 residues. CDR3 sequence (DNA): TGTGCCAGCAGCTCGGTCCTAGCTAATGAAAAACTGTTTTTT. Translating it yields CASSSVLANEKLFF.

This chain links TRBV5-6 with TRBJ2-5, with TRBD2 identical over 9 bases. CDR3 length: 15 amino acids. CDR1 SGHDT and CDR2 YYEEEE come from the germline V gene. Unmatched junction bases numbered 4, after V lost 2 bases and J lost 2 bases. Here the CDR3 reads CASSFASGTQETQYF. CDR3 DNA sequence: TGTGCCAGCAGCTTTGCTAGCGGGACTCAAGAGACCCAGTACTTC.

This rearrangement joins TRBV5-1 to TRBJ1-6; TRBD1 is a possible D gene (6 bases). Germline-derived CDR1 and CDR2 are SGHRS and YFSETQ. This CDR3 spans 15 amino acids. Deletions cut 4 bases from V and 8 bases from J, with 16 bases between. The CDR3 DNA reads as TGCGCCAGCAGCCTGGGGGCCAGGGTGGATTCACCCCTCCACTTT. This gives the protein CASSLGARVDSPLHF.

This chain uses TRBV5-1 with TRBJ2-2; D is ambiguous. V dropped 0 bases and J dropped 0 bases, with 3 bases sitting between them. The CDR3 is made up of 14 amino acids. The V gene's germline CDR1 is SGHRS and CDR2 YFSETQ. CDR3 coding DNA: TGCGCCAGCAGCTTGGCCCCGAACACCGGGGAGCTGTTTTTT. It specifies CASSLAPNTGELFF.

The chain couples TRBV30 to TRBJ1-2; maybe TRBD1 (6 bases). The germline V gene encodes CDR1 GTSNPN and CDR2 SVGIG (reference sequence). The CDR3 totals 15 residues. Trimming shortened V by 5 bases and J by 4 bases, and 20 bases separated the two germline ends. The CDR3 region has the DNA TGTGCCTGGGAGATCGGGACCGAGGGGGTCTATGGCTACACCTTC. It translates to CAWEIGTEGVYGYTF.

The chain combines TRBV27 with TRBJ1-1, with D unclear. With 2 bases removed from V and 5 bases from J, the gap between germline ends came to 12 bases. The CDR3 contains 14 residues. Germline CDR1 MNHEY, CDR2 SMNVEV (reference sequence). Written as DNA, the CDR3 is TGTGCCAGCAGTTTAAGATGGGGAGGGACTGAAGCTTTCTTT. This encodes CASSLRWGGTEAFF.

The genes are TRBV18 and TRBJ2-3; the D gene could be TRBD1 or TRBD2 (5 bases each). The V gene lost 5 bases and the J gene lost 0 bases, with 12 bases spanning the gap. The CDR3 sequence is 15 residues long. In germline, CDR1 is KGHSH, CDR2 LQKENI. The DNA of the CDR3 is TGTGCCAGCTCATCGGGACCACCTAGCACAGATACGCAGTATTTT. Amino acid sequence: CASSSGPPSTDTQYF.

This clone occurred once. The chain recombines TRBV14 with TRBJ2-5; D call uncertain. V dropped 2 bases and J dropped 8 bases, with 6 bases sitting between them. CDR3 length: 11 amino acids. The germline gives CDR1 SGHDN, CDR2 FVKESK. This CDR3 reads CASSQRKTQYF. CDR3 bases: TGTGCCAGCAGCCAACGGAAAACCCAGTACTTC. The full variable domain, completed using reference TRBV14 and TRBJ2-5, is EAGVTQFPSHSVIEKGQTVTLRCDPISGHDNLYWYRRVMGKEIKFLLHFVKESKQDESGMPNNRFLAERTGGTYSTLKVQPAELEDSGVYFCASSQRKTQYFGPGTRLLVL.

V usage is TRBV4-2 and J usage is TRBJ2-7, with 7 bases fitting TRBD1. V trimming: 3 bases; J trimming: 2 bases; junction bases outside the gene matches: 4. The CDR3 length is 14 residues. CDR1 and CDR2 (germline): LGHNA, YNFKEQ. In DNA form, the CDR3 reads TGTGCCAGCAGCCAGGCCGGACAGGCCTACGAGCAGTACTTC. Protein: CASSQAGQAYEQYF.

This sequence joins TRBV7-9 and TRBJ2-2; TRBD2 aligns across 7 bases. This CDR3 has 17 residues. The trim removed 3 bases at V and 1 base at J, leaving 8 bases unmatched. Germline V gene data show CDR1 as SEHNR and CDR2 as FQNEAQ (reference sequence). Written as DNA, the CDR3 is TGTGCCAGCAGCTTTCCGGAGGCGGGGGAGAACACCGGGGAGCTGTTTTTT. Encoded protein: CASSFPEAGENTGELFF.